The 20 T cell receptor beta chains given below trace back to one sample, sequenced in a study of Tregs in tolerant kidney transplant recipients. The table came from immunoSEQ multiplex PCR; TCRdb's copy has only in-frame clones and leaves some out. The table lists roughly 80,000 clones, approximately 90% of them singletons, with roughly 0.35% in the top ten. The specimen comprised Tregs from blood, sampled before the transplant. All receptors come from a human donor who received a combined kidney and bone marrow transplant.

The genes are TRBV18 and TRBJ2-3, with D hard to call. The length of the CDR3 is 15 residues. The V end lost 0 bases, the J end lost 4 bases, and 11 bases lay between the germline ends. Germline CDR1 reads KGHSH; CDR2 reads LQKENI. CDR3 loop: CASSPPILGADTQYF. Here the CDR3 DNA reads TGTGCCAGCTCACCACCGATTCTAGGCGCAGATACGCAGTATTTT.

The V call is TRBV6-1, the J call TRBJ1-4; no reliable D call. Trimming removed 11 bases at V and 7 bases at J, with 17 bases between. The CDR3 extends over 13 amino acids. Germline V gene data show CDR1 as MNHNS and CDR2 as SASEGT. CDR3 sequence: CAVREDPLEKLFF. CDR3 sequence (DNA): TGTGCCGTCCGGGAGGACCCCCTTGAAAAACTGTTTTTT.

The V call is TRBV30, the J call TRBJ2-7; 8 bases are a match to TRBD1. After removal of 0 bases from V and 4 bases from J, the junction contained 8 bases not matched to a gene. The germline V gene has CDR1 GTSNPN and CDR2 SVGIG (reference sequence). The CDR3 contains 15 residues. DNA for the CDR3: TGTGCCTGGAGTGTTGGTGGGACAGGAATATACGAGCAGTACTTC. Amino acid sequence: CAWSVGGTGIYEQYF.

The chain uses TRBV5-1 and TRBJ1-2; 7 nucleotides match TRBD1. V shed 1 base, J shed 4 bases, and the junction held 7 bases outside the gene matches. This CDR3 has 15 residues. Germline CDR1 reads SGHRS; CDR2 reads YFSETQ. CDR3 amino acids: CASSLSGGQTYGYTF. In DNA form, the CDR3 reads TGCGCCAGCAGCTTGAGTGGGGGACAGACCTATGGCTACACCTTC.

CDR3 protein: CASSPSGTLKQGYTF. The CDR3 coding sequence is TGTGCCAGCTCACCATCCGGGACCCTAAAGCAGGGCTACACCTTC. This rearrangement joins TRBV18 to TRBJ1-2, with D maybe TRBD1 (5 bases). CDR1 and CDR2 (germline): KGHSH, LQKENI. The CDR3 spans 15 residues. V lost 2 bases to trimming and J lost 8 bases, with 18 bases between them.

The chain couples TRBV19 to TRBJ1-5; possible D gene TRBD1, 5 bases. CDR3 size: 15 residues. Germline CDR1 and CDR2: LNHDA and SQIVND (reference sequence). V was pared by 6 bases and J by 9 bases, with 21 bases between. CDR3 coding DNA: TGTGCCAGTAGAGTTCAGGCGTTAGGGGAAGGGCCCCAGCATTTT. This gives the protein CASRVQALGEGPQHF.

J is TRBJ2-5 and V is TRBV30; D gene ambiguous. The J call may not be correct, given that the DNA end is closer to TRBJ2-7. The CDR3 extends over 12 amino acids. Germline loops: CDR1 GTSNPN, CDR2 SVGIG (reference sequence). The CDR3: CAWSETEYEQYF. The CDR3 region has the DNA TGTGCCTGGAGCGAAACAGAATACGAGCAGTACTTC.

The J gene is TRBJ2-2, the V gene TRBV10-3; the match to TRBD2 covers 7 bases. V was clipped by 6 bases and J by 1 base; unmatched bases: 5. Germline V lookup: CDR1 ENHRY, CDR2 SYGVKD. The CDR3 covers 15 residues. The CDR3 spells CAIRSGEGNTGELFF. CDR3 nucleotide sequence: TGTGCCATCAGGAGCGGGGAGGGGAACACCGGGGAGCTGTTTTTT.

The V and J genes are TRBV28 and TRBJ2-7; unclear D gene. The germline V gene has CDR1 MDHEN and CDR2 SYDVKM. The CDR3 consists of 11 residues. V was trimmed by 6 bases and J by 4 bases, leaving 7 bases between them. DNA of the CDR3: TGTGCCAGCAGAAACGAGTACGAGCAGTACTTC. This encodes CASRNEYEQYF.

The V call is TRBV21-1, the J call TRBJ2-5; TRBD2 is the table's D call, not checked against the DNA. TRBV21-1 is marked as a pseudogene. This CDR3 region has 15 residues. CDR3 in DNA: TGTGCCAATAAAGAGGGACTAGCGGGAGAAGAGACCCAGTACTTC. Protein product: CANKEGLAGEETQYF.

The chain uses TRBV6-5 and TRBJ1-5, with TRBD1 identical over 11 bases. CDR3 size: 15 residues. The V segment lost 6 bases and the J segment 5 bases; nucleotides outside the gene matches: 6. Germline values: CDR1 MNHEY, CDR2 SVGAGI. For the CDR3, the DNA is TGTGCCAGCAGACCTGGACAGGGGGCATATCAGCCCCAGCATTTT. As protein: CASRPGQGAYQPQHF.

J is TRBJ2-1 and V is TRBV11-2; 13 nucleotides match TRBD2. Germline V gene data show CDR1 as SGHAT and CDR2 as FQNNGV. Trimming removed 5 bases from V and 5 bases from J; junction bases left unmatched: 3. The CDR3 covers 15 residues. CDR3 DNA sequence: TGTGCCAGCAGCAGGGGACTAGCGGGAAACAATGAGCAGTTCTTC. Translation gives CASSRGLAGNNEQFF.

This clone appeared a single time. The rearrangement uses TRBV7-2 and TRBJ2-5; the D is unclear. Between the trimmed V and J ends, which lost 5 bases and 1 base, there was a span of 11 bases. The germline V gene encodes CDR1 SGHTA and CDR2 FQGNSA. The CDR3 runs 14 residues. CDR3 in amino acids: CASSPSRTQETQYF. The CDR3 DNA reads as TGTGCCAGCAGCCCCTCTAGGACCCAAGAGACCCAGTACTTC.

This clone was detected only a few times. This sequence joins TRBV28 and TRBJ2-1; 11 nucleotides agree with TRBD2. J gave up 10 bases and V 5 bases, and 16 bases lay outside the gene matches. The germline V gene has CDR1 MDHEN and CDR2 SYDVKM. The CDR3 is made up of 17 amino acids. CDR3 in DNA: TGTGCCAGCAGTCCCCTGACTAGCGGGGAGGGCAAAGTCGAGCAGTTCTTC. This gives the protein CASSPLTSGEGKVEQFF.

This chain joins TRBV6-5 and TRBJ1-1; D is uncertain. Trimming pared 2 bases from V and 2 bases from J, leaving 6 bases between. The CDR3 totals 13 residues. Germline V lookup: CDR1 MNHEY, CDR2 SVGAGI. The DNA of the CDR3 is TGTGCCAGCAGTTACCGACAAAACACTGAAGCTTTCTTT. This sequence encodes CASSYRQNTEAFF.

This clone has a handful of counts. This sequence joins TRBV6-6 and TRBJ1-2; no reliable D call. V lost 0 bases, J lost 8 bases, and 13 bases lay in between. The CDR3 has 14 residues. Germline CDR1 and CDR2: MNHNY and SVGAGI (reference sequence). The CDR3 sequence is CASSYSQDLKGYTF. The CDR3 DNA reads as TGTGCCAGCAGTTACTCTCAGGACCTAAAGGGCTACACCTTC.

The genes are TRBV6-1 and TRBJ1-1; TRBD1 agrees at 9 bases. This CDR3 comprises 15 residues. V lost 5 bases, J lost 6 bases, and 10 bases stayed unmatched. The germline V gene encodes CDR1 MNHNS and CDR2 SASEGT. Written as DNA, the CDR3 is TGTGCCAGCAGTTCGGTACAGGGGGCTGAACCTGAAGCTTTCTTT. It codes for CASSSVQGAEPEAFF.

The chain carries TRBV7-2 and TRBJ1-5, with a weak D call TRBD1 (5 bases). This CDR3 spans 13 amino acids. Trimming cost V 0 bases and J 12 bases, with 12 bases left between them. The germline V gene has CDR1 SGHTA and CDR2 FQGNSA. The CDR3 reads CASSLAEGRLQHF. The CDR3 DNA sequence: TGTGCCAGCAGCTTAGCTGAGGGACGGCTCCAGCATTTT.

CDR3 amino acids: CATIPGQAYEQYF. CDR3 nucleotides: TGTGCCACCATCCCGGGACAGGCTTACGAGCAGTACTTC. This chain links TRBV10-3 with TRBJ2-7; TRBD1 aligns across 8 bases. Unmatched junction bases numbered 9, after V lost 10 bases and J lost 4 bases. The CDR3 has 13 residues. Looked up from germline, CDR1 is ENHRY and CDR2 is SYGVKD.

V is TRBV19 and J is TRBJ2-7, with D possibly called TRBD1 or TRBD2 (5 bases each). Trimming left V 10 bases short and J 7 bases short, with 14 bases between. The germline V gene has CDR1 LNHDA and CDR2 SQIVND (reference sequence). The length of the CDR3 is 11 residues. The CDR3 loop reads CATLGRAEQYF. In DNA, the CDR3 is TGTGCCACCCTGGGACGGGCGGAGCAGTACTTC.